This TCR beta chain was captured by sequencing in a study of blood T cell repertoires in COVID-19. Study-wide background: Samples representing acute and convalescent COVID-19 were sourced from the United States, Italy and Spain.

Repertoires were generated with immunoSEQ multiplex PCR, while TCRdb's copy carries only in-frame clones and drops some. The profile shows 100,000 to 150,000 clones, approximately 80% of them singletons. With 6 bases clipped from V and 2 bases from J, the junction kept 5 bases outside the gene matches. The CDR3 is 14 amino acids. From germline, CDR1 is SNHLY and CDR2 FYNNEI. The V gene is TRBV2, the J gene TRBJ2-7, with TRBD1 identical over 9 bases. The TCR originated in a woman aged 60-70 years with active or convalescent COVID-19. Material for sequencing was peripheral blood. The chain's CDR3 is CASRHRGLPYEQYV. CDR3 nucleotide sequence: TGTGCCAGCAGGCACAGGGGGCTCCCCTACGAGCAGTACGTC.